This TCR beta chain comes out of a study of PD-L1 blockade in urothelial cancer. Background on the study: Blood was analyzed 3 weeks (second dose) and 6 weeks after treatment start.

CDR3 size: 14 residues. J was trimmed by 6 bases and V by 3 bases; bases with no gene match: 4. CDR1 and CDR2 from the germline V gene are KGHSH and LQKENI. This clone has only one observation. What it recognizes is unknown. Clones were sequenced by immunoSEQ multiplex PCR, and TCRdb holds only the in-frame ones, with some missing. Among 55,000 to 85,000 clones listed, roughly 84% were seen once. General study results and limits: When measured at 3 weeks, tumor-associated blood clones expanded more in durable-benefit patients.

Time point meaning: pretreatment peripheral blood. This sequence originates from an older woman with urothelial cancer. The sequencing here drew on PBMCs, taken around atezolizumab (anti-PD-L1) treatment. The rearrangement joins TRBV18 to TRBJ2-7; 11 bases agree with TRBD2. Here the CDR3 reads CASSPSGRAGEQYF. In nucleotides, the CDR3 is TGTGCCAGCTCACCTAGCGGGAGGGCCGGCGAGCAGTACTTC. The variable domain in full, completed from reference TRBV18 and TRBJ2-7, reads NAGVMQNPRHLVRRRGQEARLRCSPMKGHSHVYWYRQLPEEGLKFMVYLQKENIIDESGMPKERFSAEFPKEGPSILRIQQVVRGDSAAYFCASSPSGRAGEQYFGPGTRLTVT.